The next 25 T cell receptor beta chains were all read from a single sample in a study of Graves' ophthalmopathy and Graves' hyperthyroidism (dated by TCRdb to 2016 to 2019). TCRdb names Illumina HiSeq 2000 as the instrument used. TCR beta CDR3 regions were amplified from RNA transcripts for repertoire sequencing. HTBI primers and the Qiagen OneStep RT-PCR kit were used in a first-round RT-PCR, which was followed by a second-round multiplex PCR, size selection and purification. The public reads were reprocessed in TCRdb via fastp at Q25 and MiXCR, keeping in-frame beta chains. All rows with the same CDR3 protein become a single entry with the most common DNA and genes. The sample data list over 450,000 distinct CDR3 sequences, and about 15% of these were observed just once. The biggest ten clones account for approximately 9.8% of the sample. The sequenced sample consisted of blood. The receptors shown here come from a young woman with Graves' ophthalmopathy. Donor details come from another sample of the same person, matched by shared clones.

There are many counts of this clonotype. The CDR3: CASSVGAGTEAFF. CDR3 nucleotide sequence: TGTGCCAGCAGTGTGGGGGCTGGCACTGAAGCTTTCTTT. The chain recombines TRBV2 with TRBJ1-1; tentatively, D is TRBD1 (6 bases). The CDR3 totals 13 residues. Between the trimmed V and J ends, which lost 4 bases and 4 bases, there was a span of 10 bases. Germline V CDR1 and CDR2: SNHLY, FYNNEI.

This clonotype appeared many times. The V and J genes are TRBV7-9 and TRBJ1-1, with 10 positions matching TRBD1. This CDR3 is 14 amino acids long. The J segment lost 5 bases and the V segment lost 1 base, leaving 1 base of the junction unmatched. CDR1 SEHNR and CDR2 FQNEAQ come from the germline V gene (reference sequence). CDR3: CASSLGQGATEAFF. The CDR3 nucleotides read TGTGCCAGCAGCTTAGGACAGGGGGCGACTGAAGCTTTCTTT. Looking up the rest from reference TRBV7-9 and TRBJ1-1 gives the full variable domain: DTGVSQNPRHKITKRGQNVTFRCDPISEHNRLYWYRQTLGQGPEFLTYFQNEAQLEKSRLLSDRFSAERPKGSFSTLEIQRTEQGDSAMYLCASSLGQGATEAFFGQGTRLTVV.

This clonotype was recorded many times. Given a much more abundant clone one base away, this may be a read error. V and J are TRBV2 and TRBJ1-2; TRBD1 matches 7 bases. CDR3 length: 13 amino acids. The trim removed 7 bases at V and 2 bases at J, leaving 4 bases unmatched. Germline loops: CDR1 SNHLY, CDR2 FYNNEI. CDR3 protein: CASTPDRNYGYTF. Here the CDR3 DNA reads TGTGCCAGCACCCCGGACAGGAACTATGGCTACACCTTC.

This clonotype was detected many times. The V and J genes are TRBV12-3 or TRBV12-4 and TRBJ1-1; D is unresolved. The CDR3 covers 15 residues. Trimming removed 3 bases at V and 0 bases at J, with 11 bases between. The chain's CDR3 is CASSFLGSLNTEAFF. In DNA, the CDR3 is TGTGCCAGCAGTTTCTTAGGCAGCCTGAACACTGAAGCTTTCTTT.

This clonotype was detected many times. The chain is built from TRBV29-1 and TRBJ1-1; possibly TRBD1 for D (6 bases). Germline loops: CDR1 SQVTM, CDR2 ANQGSEA. CDR3 length equals 10 residues. V lost 3 bases and J 8 bases, leaving 7 bases between the germline ends. The CDR3 bases are TGCAGCGTTGACGGGACAGAAGCTTTCTTT. Protein product: CSVDGTEAFF.

This clonotype was recorded at least ten times. The chain recombines TRBV28 with TRBJ2-7; D may match TRBD1 or TRBD2 (5 bases each). This CDR3 has 15 amino acids. The germline V gene has CDR1 MDHEN and CDR2 SYDVKM. Between the trimmed V and J ends, which lost 2 bases and 1 base, there was a span of 12 bases. DNA of the CDR3: TGTGCCAGCAGTTTAACCGGGGCCCAATCCTACGAGCAGTACTTC. It codes for CASSLTGAQSYEQYF.

V usage is TRBV11-2 and J usage is TRBJ2-5, with 12 nucleotides matching TRBD1. Trimming at V came to 4 bases and at J to 4 bases, leaving 7 bases not matched to a gene. The germline CDR1 and CDR2 sequences are SGHAT and FQNNGV. The CDR3 has 16 residues. CDR3 loop: CASSSRDRGQGETQYF. CDR3 in DNA: TGTGCCAGCAGCTCCAGGGACAGGGGGCAGGGAGAGACCCAGTACTTC.

This clonotype was recorded at least ten times. This chain joins TRBV6-1 and TRBJ1-5; D may be TRBD1 (5 bases). This CDR3 has 15 residues. Germline assignment: CDR1 MNHNS and CDR2 SASEGT. With 7 bases removed from V and 0 bases from J, the gap between germline ends came to 13 bases. The CDR3 loop reads CASKGQSHSNQPQHF. The CDR3 coding sequence is TGTGCCAGCAAGGGGCAGTCCCATAGCAATCAGCCCCAGCATTTT.

This clonotype was observed many times. An end of the junction does not agree with germline; a read error may underlie this. The V gene is TRBV12-3 or TRBV12-4, the J gene TRBJ2-7; the match to TRBD1 covers 7 bases. CDR3 length: 14 residues. CDR3 sequence: CASSSKTGHDEQHF. The DNA for the CDR3 is TGTGCCAGCAGCTCCAAGACAGGGCACGACGAGCAGCACTTC.

The table lists this clonotype with many counts. The chain combines TRBV6-5 with TRBJ2-5, with a weak D call TRBD2 (5 bases). V lost 4 bases to trimming and J lost 5 bases, with 17 bases between them. The germline V gene has CDR1 MNHEY and CDR2 SVGAGI. This CDR3 spans 15 amino acids. CDR3 region: CASSSPTRTRETQYF. As DNA, the CDR3 is TGTGCCAGCAGTTCCCCAACTAGAACACGGGAGACCCAGTACTTC.

This clonotype came up many times. CDR3 coding DNA: TGTGCCAGCAGTTTTCAACCAGGGGACACCGGGGAGCTGTTTTTT. Protein: CASSFQPGDTGELFF. The J gene is TRBJ2-2, the V gene TRBV6-5, with D possibly matching TRBD1 (6 bases). This CDR3 comprises 15 residues. Looked up from germline, CDR1 is MNHEY and CDR2 is SVGAGI. Trimming removed 4 bases from V and 3 bases from J, with 12 bases in between.

This clonotype was seen more than once but under ten times. The genes are TRBV11-1 and TRBJ1-6, with D tentatively TRBD1 (5 bases). The V end lost 6 bases, the J end lost 8 bases, and 14 bases lay between the germline ends. The CDR3 length is 14 residues. Germline V gene lookup returns CDR1 SGHAT and CDR2 FQDESV (reference sequence). The CDR3 bases are TGTGCCAGCAGTGGGGGGGACGGCTATTCACCCCTCCACTTT. Its protein is CASSGGDGYSPLHF.

The chain links TRBV11-2 to TRBJ2-5, with 8 bases that match TRBD2. Germline V gives CDR1 SGHAT, CDR2 FQNNGV. Losses at the gene ends were 0 bases for V and 11 bases for J; bases not matched to a gene: 14. This CDR3 has 16 residues. CDR3 sequence: CASSLEGAGAGGPQYF. In nucleotides, the CDR3 is TGTGCCAGCAGCTTAGAGGGGGCCGGGGCGGGAGGCCCTCAGTACTTC.

In this sample, this clonotype turned up many times. The chain uses TRBV20-1 and TRBJ1-5; TRBD1 matches 8 bases. This CDR3 region has 13 residues. Germline trimming cut 4 bases from V and 3 bases from J; bases unmatched to any gene: 2. Germline values: CDR1 DFQATT, CDR2 SNEGSKA (reference sequence). The CDR3 DNA reads as TGCAGTGCTACAGGGGGCTACAATCAGCCCCAGCATTTT. It yields the protein CSATGGYNQPQHF.

In its sample, this clonotype was seen many times. The chain joins TRBV30 to TRBJ1-1; D gene ambiguous. Deletions cut 7 bases from V and 7 bases from J, with 13 bases between. CDR3 length: 11 residues. Per germline, CDR1 GTSNPN and CDR2 SVGIG (reference sequence). DNA of the CDR3: TGTGCCTCCGAGAGAGGTAATGAAGCTTTCTTT. Its protein product is CASERGNEAFF.

This CDR3 is CASSLGDWGNAPLHF. In nucleotides, the CDR3 is TGTGCCAGCAGTTTAGGGGACTGGGGGAATGCACCCCTCCACTTT. The V call is TRBV12-3 or TRBV12-4, the J call TRBJ1-6; tentatively, D is TRBD1 (5 bases). This CDR3 comprises 15 residues. V was cut by 1 base and J by 11 bases, with 15 bases left in between.

This clonotype was observed a few times. This chain uses TRBV3-1 with TRBJ2-7; 7 bases are a match to TRBD1. This CDR3 spans 15 amino acids. CDR1 is LGHDT and CDR2 is YNNKEL in the germline V gene (reference sequence). Trimming removed 5 bases from V and 9 bases from J; junction bases left unmatched: 16. The CDR3 region has the DNA TGTGCCAGCAGCTCTTCGACAGGGACCCGTACGGCGCAGTACTTC. Encoded protein: CASSSSTGTRTAQYF.

At least ten counts were recorded for this clonotype. The chain recombines TRBV7-8 with TRBJ2-6; 9 nucleotides align to TRBD1. V lost 7 bases to trimming and J lost 0 bases; unmatched junction nucleotides: 7. The germline V gene encodes CDR1 SGHVS and CDR2 FQNEAQ. The CDR3 extends over 17 amino acids. CDR3 in DNA: TGTGCCAGCACGGTGGGGACAGGGATCTCTGGGGCCAACGTCCTGACTTTC. This translates into CASTVGTGISGANVLTF.

This clonotype has a count of ten or more. The chain is built from TRBV4-1 and TRBJ2-7; 7 nucleotides agree with TRBD1. This CDR3 comprises 15 residues. The junction had 10 bases not matched to a gene; V was cut back by 3 bases and J by 5 bases. Germline V gene lookup returns CDR1 MGHRA and CDR2 YSYEKL. The CDR3 sequence is CASSQYRGSRDEQYF. The CDR3 region has the DNA TGCGCCAGCAGCCAGTACAGGGGATCTAGGGACGAGCAGTACTTC.

Many counts were recorded for this clonotype. This chain joins TRBV30 and TRBJ2-2; 10 bases are a match to TRBD1. From germline, CDR1 is GTSNPN and CDR2 SVGIG (reference sequence). After removal of 3 bases from V and 6 bases from J, the junction contained 4 bases not matched to a gene. This CDR3 comprises 14 residues. The CDR3 DNA reads TGTGCCTGGAGGCGGGACAGGGGTCCCGGGGAGCTGTTTTTT. Protein: CAWRRDRGPGELFF.

This rearrangement joins TRBV7-2 to TRBJ2-2; D uncertain. The ends were cut back, 7 bases at V and 6 bases at J, with 15 bases in the middle. The V gene's germline CDR1 is SGHTA and CDR2 FQGNSA. The CDR3 sequence is 14 residues long. The CDR3 spells CASIAGPNAGELFF. In DNA, the CDR3 is TGTGCCAGCATCGCCGGGCCCAATGCCGGGGAGCTGTTTTTT. Looking up the rest from reference TRBV7-2 and TRBJ2-2 gives the full variable domain: GAGVSQSPSNKVTEKGKDVELRCDPISGHTALYWYRQSLGQGLEFLIYFQGNSAPDKSGLPSDRFSAERTGGSVSTLTIQRTQQEDSAVYLCASIAGPNAGELFFGEGSRLTVL.

This clonotype appeared a few times. The gene calls are TRBV9 and TRBJ2-5; no firm D call. V lost 0 bases to trimming and J lost 4 bases, with 10 bases between them. Germline lookup yields CDR1 SGDLS and CDR2 YYNGEE. This CDR3 spans 14 amino acids. CDR3 protein: CASSVGPTGETQYF. The CDR3 DNA sequence: TGTGCCAGCAGCGTAGGCCCCACCGGAGAGACCCAGTACTTC.

This chain connects TRBV6-2 or TRBV6-3 to TRBJ1-5; D not certain. The length of the CDR3 is 15 residues. The ends were cut back, 5 bases at V and 2 bases at J, with 13 bases in the middle. The germline V gene has CDR1 MNHEY and CDR2 SVGEGT. CDR3 loop: CASSNDINGNQPQHF. DNA for the CDR3: TGTGCCAGCAGTAATGACATCAATGGCAATCAGCCCCAGCATTTT.

In this sample, this clonotype turned up many times. This chain joins TRBV11-2 and TRBJ1-1; possibly TRBD1 for D (5 bases). V lost 0 bases and J 0 bases, leaving 8 bases between the germline ends. This CDR3 comprises 15 residues. From germline, CDR1 is SGHAT and CDR2 FQNNGV. CDR3 in amino acids: CASSLETGLNTEAFF. DNA of the CDR3: TGTGCCAGCAGCTTAGAGACGGGGCTGAACACTGAAGCTTTCTTT.

The V gene is TRBV6-1, the J gene TRBJ2-5, with 7 bases matching TRBD1. This CDR3 comprises 14 residues. Germline assignment: CDR1 MNHNS and CDR2 SASEGT. J lost 4 bases, V lost 8 bases, and 10 bases had no gene match. CDR3 DNA: TGTGCCAGCGTCCGGGACAGCTTACTAGAGACCCAGTACTTC. Translated: CASVRDSLLETQYF.